This T cell receptor (beta chain) was identified in a study of radiation and T cells in renal cell carcinoma. This clone was recorded only once. The protocol was immunoSEQ multiplex PCR, while the TCRdb copy is restricted to in-frame clones and leaves out a portion. The sample has about 140,000 clones; 83% are singletons. Indicated time point: baseline pretreatment blood. Treatment indicated: 15 Gy SBRT to primary tumor, nephrectomy 4 weeks later. Looked up from germline, CDR1 is SGHVS and CDR2 is FQNEAQ. V was shortened by 8 bases and J by 4 bases, with 12 bases between the two germline ends. The CDR3 has 13 residues.

The sample here was blood, taken from a patient whose treatment included radiotherapy and nephrectomy. The genes are TRBV7-8 and TRBJ1-5; no reliable D call. The receptor's source is a woman aged 50 to 60 with renal cell carcinoma. CDR3 sequence: CASQSGGNQPQHF. The CDR3 bases are TGTGCCAGCCAGAGTGGCGGGAATCAGCCCCAGCATTTT.